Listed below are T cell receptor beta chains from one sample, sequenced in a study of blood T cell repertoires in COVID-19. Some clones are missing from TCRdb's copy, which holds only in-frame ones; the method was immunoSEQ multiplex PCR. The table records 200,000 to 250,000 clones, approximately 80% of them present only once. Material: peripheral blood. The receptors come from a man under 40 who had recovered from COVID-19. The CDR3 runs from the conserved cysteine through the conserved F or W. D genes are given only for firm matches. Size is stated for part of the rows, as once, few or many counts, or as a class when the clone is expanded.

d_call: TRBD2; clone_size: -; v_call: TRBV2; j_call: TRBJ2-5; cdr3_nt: TGTGCCAGTCGGACTAGCGGGGGTAAGGAGACCCAGTACTTC; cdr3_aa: CASRTSGGKETQYF
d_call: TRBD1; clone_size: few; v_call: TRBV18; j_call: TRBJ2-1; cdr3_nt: TGTGCCAGCTCCCTTCCCAGGGACAGGGGGTACAATGAGCAGTTCTTC; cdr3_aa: CASSLPRDRGYNEQFF
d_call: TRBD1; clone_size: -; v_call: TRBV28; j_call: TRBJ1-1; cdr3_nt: TGTGCCAGCAGTTTTCTGGACAGGAGAAACACTGAAGCTTTCTTT; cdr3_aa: CASSFLDRRNTEAFF
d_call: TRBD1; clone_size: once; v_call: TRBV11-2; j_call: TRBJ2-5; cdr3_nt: TGTGCCAGCAGCCGGGACAGCCCTCAAGAGACCCAGTACTTC; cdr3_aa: CASSRDSPQETQYF
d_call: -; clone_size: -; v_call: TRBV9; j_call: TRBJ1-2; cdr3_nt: TGTGCCAGCAGCGTAGGGCAGTCAGGGGATGGCTACACCTTC; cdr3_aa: CASSVGQSGDGYTF
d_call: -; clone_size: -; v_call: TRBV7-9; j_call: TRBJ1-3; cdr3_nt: TGTGCCAGCAGCGCCCGACTCTCTGGAAACACCATATATTTT; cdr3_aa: CASSARLSGNTIYF
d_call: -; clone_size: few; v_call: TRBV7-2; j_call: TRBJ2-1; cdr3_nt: TGTGCCAGCAGCTTATCAGATGGTCTAGCAGGATACAATGAGCAGTTCTTC; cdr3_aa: CASSLSDGLAGYNEQFF
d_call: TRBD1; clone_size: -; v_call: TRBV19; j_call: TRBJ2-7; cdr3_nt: TGTGCCAGTAGTGAAACCGGGACAGGGTCTCACGAGCAGTACTTC; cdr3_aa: CASSETGTGSHEQYF
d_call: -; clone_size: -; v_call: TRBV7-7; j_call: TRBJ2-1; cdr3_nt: TGTGCCAGCAGCTTAGCCCCGGGCGGGCCCCCTGGGAATGAGCAGTTCTTC; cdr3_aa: CASSLAPGGPPGNEQFF
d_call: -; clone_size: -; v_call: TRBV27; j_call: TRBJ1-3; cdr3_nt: TGTGCCAGCAGTTTTGGAGGCTCTGGAAACACCATATATTTT; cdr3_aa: CASSFGGSGNTIYF
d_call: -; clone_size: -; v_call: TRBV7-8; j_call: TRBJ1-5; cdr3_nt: TGTGCCAGCAGCCCCAGTGGGGACACCCCGCCCCAGCATTTT; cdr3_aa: CASSPSGDTPPQHF
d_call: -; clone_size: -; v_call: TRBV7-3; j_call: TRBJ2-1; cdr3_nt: TGTGCCAGCAGCCTTGGGAGGAGTGAGCAGTTCTTC; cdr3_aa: CASSLGRSEQFF
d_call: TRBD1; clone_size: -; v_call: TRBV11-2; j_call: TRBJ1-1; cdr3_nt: TGTGCCAGCAGCACCCGGACAGGGGATGAAGCTTTCTTT; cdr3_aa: CASSTRTGDEAFF
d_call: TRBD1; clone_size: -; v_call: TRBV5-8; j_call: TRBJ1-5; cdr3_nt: TGTGCCAGCAGTAATAGACAGGGCAGCAATCAGCCCCAGCATTTT; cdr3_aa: CASSNRQGSNQPQHF
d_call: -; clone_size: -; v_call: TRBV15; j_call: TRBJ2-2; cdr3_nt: TGTGCCACCAGCAGAGATCTTTCGGGGGCCGGGGAGCTGTTTTTT; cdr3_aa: CATSRDLSGAGELFF
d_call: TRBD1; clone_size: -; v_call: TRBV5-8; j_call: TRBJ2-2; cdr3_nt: TGTGCCAGCAGCTCCGGGACAGGGCGTCCCGGGGAGCTGTTTTTT; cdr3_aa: CASSSGTGRPGELFF
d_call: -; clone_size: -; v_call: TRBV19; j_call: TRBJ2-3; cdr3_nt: TGTGCCAGTAGTGGAGAGTTGCCAGATACGCAGTATTTT; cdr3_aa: CASSGELPDTQYF
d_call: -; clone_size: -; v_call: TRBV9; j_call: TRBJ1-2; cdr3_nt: TGTGCCAGCAGCTTATCTCCGGAGGATGGCTACACCTTC; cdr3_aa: CASSLSPEDGYTF
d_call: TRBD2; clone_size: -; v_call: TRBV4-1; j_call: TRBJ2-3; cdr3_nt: TGCGCCAGCAGCCAAGACGGCGGGGGGCGCACAGATACGCAGTATTTT; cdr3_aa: CASSQDGGGRTDTQYF
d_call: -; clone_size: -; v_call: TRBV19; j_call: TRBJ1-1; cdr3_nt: TGTGCCAGTAGTATAGATTACCAGCTAGGGAACACTGAAGCTTTCTTT; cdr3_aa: CASSIDYQLGNTEAFF
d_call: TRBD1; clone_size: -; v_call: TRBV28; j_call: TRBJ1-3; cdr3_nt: TGTGCCAGCAGTTCTGTCGCCGACAGGGCTGGAAACACCATATATTTT; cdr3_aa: CASSSVADRAGNTIYF
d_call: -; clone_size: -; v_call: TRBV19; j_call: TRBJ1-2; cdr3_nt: TGTGCCAGTAGGCGGCGGAATAACTATGGCTACACCTTC; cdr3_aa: CASRRRNNYGYTF
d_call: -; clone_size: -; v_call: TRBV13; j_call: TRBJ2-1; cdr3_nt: TGTGCCAGCAGCTTAGCGGGGGTAACCTCCTACAATGAGCAGTTCTTC; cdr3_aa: CASSLAGVTSYNEQFF
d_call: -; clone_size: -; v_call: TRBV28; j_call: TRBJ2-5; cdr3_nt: TGTGCCAGCAGTTCGGGGGGCGCAGGATACAAAGAGACCCAGTACTTC; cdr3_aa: CASSSGGAGYKETQYF
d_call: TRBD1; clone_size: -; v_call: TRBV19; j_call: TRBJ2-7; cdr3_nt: TGTGCCAGCCGCCGGACAGGGCTGGACGAGCAGTACTTC; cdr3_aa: CASRRTGLDEQYF
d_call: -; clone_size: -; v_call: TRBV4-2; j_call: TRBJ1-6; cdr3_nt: TGTGCCAGCAGCCCGCAATTGGCTACTAATAATTCACCCCTCCACTTT; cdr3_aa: CASSPQLATNNSPLHF
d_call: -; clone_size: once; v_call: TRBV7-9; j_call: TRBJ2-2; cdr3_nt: TGTGCCAGCAGCTTAAGTCCAGGGCTATCGACCGGGGAGCTGTTTTTT; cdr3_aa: CASSLSPGLSTGELFF
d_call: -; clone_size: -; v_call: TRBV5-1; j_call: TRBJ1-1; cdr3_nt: TGCGCCAGCAGCTTGGGTGAAGGGGTTGAAGCTTTCTTT; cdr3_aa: CASSLGEGVEAFF
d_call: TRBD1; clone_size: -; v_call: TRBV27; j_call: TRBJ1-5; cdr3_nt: TGTGCCAGCAGGACGGAGGGGACAGGAAGCAATCAGCCCCAGCATTTT; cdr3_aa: CASRTEGTGSNQPQHF
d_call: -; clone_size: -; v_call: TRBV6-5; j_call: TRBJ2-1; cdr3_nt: TGTGCCAGCAGTTCGGGGGACGCTTTGGGTGAGCAGTTCTTC; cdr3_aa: CASSSGDALGEQFF
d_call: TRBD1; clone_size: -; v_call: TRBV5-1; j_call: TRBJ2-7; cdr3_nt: TGCGCCAGCAGCTTTACGGGACAGGGGGCTAACGAGCAGTACTTC; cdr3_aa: CASSFTGQGANEQYF
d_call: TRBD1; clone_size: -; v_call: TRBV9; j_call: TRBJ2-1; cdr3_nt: TGTGCCAGCAGCAAGACCGGGACAGGGACCAGTGAGCAGTTCTTC; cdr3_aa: CASSKTGTGTSEQFF
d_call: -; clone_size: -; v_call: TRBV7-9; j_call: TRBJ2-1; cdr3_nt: TGTGCCAGCAGTCTAGTCAGGGGGGTTCACAATGAGCAGTTCTTC; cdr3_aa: CASSLVRGVHNEQFF
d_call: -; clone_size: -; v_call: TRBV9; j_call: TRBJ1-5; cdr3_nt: TGTGCCAGCAGCGCCGGGGGAGGGGACAATCAGCCCCAGCATTTT; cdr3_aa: CASSAGGGDNQPQHF
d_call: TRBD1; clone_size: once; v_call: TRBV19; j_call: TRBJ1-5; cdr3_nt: TGTGCCAGTAGTACGAGGGACAGGGGATACAATCAGCCCCAGCATTTT; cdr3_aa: CASSTRDRGYNQPQHF
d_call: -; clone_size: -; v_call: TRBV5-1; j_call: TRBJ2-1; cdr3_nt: TGCGCCAGCAGCTTGGGACAGGCCAAAGGGGAGCAGTTCTTC; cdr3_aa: CASSLGQAKGEQFF
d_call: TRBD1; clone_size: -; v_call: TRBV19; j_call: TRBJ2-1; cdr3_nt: TGTGCCAGTAGTAGGAGGGACAGGGTCCACAATGAGCAGTTCTTC; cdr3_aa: CASSRRDRVHNEQFF
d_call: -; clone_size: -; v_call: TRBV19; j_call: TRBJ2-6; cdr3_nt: TGTGCCACCATTCCGACAGCTACCTCCTCTGGGGCCAACGTCCTGACTTTC; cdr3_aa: CATIPTATSSGANVLTF
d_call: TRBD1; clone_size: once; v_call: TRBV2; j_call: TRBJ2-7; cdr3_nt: TGTGCCAGCAGGACCGGGACAGGGGCCTACGAGCAGTACTTC; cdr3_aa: CASRTGTGAYEQYF
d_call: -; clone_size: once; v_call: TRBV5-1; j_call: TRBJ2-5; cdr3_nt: TGCGCCAGCAGCCCACCGGACAGTCAAGAGACCCAGTACTTC; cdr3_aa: CASSPPDSQETQYF
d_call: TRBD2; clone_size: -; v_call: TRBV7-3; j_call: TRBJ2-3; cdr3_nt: TGTGCCAGCAGTTCACGGGGGGGCACAGATACGCAGTATTTT; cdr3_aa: CASSSRGGTDTQYF
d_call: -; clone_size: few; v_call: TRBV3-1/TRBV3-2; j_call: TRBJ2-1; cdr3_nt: TGTGCCAGCAGCCAAGACTTTCTAGCAGAGACGTACAATGAGCAGTTCTTC; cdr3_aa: CASSQDFLAETYNEQFF
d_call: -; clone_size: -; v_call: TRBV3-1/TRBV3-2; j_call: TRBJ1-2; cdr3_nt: TGTGCCAGCAGCCAAGGTGGACAGTTCTATGGCTACACCTTC; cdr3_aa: CASSQGGQFYGYTF
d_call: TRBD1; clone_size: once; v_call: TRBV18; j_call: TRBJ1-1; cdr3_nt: TGTGCCAGCTCAACTGGACAGGGTGGGGTGAACACTGAAGCTTTCTTT; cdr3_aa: CASSTGQGGVNTEAFF
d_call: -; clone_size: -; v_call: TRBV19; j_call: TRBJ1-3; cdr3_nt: TGTGCCAGTAGTATTAACAGCCACGGATCTGGAAACACCATATATTTT; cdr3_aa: CASSINSHGSGNTIYF
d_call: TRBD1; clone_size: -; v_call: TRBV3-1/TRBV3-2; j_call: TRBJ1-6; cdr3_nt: TGTGCCAGCAGCCGACAGGGGGAAAATTCACCCCTCCACTTT; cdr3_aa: CASSRQGENSPLHF
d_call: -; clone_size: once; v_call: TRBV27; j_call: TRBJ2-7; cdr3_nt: TGTGCCAGCAGTTTAAAATTCGACTTCTTCTCCTACGAGCAGTACTTC; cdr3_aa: CASSLKFDFFSYEQYF
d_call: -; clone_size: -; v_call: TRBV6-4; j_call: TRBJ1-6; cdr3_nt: TGTGCCAGCAGGCCTGAGCCTCAGGGTTCACCCCTCCACTTT; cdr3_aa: CASRPEPQGSPLHF
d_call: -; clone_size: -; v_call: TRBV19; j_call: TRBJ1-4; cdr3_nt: TGTGCCAGTAGTTCTCGGACATTTCTTAATGAAAAACTGTTTTTT; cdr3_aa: CASSSRTFLNEKLFF
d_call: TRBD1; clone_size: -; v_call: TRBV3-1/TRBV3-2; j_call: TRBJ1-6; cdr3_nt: TGTGCCAGCAGACGAGGGACAGCCAATTCACCCCTCCACTTT; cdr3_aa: CASRRGTANSPLHF
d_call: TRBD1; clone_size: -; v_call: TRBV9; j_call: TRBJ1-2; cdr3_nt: TGTGCCAGCACACGGACAGGGGACGGCTACACCTTC; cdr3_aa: CASTRTGDGYTF
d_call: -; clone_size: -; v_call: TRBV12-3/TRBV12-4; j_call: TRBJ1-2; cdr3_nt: TGTGCCAGCAGTTGGAACAGGGTAGGCTACACCTTC; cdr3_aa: CASSWNRVGYTF
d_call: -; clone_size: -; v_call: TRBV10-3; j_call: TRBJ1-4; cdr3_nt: TGTGCCATCAGTGAGTCTCAGGTGGCTAATGAAAAACTGTTTTTT; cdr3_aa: CAISESQVANEKLFF
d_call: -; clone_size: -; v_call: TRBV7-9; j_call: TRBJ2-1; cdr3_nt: TGTGCCAGCAGCCCAAGCGAAGGCTTAAGCTCCTACAATGAGCAGTTCTTC; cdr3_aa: CASSPSEGLSSYNEQFF
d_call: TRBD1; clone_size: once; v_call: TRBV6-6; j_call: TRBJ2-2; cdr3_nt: TGTGCCACCCGGGACAGGGGTCCCGGGGAGCTGTTTTTT; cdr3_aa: CATRDRGPGELFF
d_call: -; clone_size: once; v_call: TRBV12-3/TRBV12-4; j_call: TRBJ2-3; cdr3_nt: TGTGCCAGCAGCCTAATGACAGATACGCAGTATTTT; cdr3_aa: CASSLMTDTQYF
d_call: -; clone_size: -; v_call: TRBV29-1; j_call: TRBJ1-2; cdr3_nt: TGCAGCGTGGGACGGGAGGACAGAGACTACACCTTC; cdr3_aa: CSVGREDRDYTF
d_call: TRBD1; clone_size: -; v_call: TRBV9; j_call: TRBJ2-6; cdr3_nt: TGTGCCAGCGTGGGACAGGATAGCTCTGGGGCCAACGTCCTGACTTTC; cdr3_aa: CASVGQDSSGANVLTF
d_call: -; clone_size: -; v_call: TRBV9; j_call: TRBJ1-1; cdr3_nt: TGTGCCAGCAGCCCCAGACCGGGTAGGAACACTGAAGCTTTCTTT; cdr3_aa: CASSPRPGRNTEAFF
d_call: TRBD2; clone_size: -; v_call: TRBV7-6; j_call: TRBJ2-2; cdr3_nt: TGTGCCAGCAGCCAGGGACTAGCGGACCCGAACACCGGGGAGCTGTTTTTT; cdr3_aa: CASSQGLADPNTGELFF